This T cell receptor beta chain originates from a study of blood T cell repertoires in COVID-19. As for the study in general: From the United States, Italy and Spain came samples of acute and convalescent COVID-19.

In the original analysis: Using reference gene primer amplification, nucleated cell counts were estimated. Clones were read by immunoSEQ multiplex PCR, and TCRdb kept only the in-frame ones, dropping some. V, J and clone size are those of that table, while D and trimming were read from the DNA. Of 60,000 to 70,000 clones in the sample, around nine tenths were seen once. The participants were between roughly 18 and 100 years old and came from under 25 US areas. Germline lookup yields CDR1 MRHNA and CDR2 SNTAGT. Trimming left V 2 bases short and J 4 bases short, with 5 bases between. The CDR3 has 13 amino acids.

The sequenced sample was PBMCs or T cells enriched from blood (not recorded which). The V gene is TRBV6-4, the J gene TRBJ2-2; no firm D call. This sequence originates from a woman aged 35 to 49 who had recovered from COVID-19. CDR3 amino acids: CASSDKPTGELFF. The CDR3 bases are TGTGCCAGCAGTGACAAGCCCACCGGGGAGCTGTTTTTT.